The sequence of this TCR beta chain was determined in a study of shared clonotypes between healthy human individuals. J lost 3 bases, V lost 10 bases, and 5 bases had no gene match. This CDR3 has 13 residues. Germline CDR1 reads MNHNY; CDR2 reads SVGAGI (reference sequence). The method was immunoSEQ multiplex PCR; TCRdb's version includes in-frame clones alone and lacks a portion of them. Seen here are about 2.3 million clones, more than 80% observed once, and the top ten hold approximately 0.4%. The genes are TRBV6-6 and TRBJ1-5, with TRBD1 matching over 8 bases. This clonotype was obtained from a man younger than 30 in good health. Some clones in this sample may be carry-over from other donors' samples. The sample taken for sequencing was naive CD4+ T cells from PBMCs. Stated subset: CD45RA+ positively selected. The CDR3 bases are TGTGCCATCGGGACAGGTCCCAATCAGCCCCAGCATTTT. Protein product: CAIGTGPNQPQHF.